These T cell receptor beta chains were read from a single sample in a study of shared clonotypes between healthy human individuals. Measured with immunoSEQ multiplex PCR; TCRdb has only the in-frame clones, and not every one. This sample has some 1,100,000 clones, with around three quarters found just once. Sequences were obtained from memory CD4+ T cells from PBMCs. These receptors were obtained from a young man in good health. Some clones in this sample may be carry-over from other donors' samples. The CDR3 runs from the conserved cysteine through the conserved F or W. The D gene is left open where the match is weak. Size is omitted from some rows. Given values are once, few, many or a class for expanded clones.

d_gene | j_gene | abundance | v_gene | CDR3nt | CDR3aa
- | TRBJ1-5 | few | TRBV28 | TGTGCCAGCCGCGGGAGGAAGGGAGGCAATCAGCCCCAGCATTTT | CASRGRKGGNQPQHF
- | TRBJ2-7 | - | TRBV6-6 | TGTGCCAGCGCAAACTCACAGGGATACGAGCAGTACTTC | CASANSQGYEQYF
TRBD1 | TRBJ1-5 | - | TRBV2 | TGTGCCAGCAGTGATCAGGGGGCGTATAGCAATCAGCCCCAGCATTTT | CASSDQGAYSNQPQHF
TRBD1 | TRBJ2-3 | - | TRBV4-2 | TGTGCCAGCAGCCGGGGGACAGGGGAGTTTCTCACAGATACGCAGTATTTT | CASSRGTGEFLTDTQYF
TRBD2 | TRBJ2-1 | - | TRBV18 | TGTGCCACCAACACCCTAGCGGGAGGGTACAATGAGCAGTTCTTC | CATNTLAGGYNEQFF
- | TRBJ1-5 | once | TRBV28 | TGTGCCAGCAGTTTGAGGTTTTCCAATCAGCCCCAGCATTTT | CASSLRFSNQPQHF
- | TRBJ2-3 | - | TRBV4-2 | TGTGCCAGCAGCCAAGAATACACAGATACGCAGTATTTT | CASSQEYTDTQYF
- | TRBJ1-4 | once | TRBV21-1 | TGTGCCAGCAGCAAACCGGGGACAGGGATCGAGGCAACTAATGAAAAACTGTTTTTT | CASSKPGTGIEATNEKLFF
- | TRBJ1-2 | few | TRBV10-3 | TGTGCCATCAGTGTAGGGAGGGGAGGTGGCTACACCTTC | CAISVGRGGGYTF
- | TRBJ1-2 | - | TRBV5-4 | TGTGCCAGCAGCTTGGCAGGGGAGGGTGGCTACACCTTC | CASSLAGEGGYTF